These T cell receptor beta chains were read from a single sample in a study of identical twins. Each CDR3 protein is one row after TCRdb ran MiXCR on the 5' RACE reads. Among 690,000 or so distinct CDR3 sequences listed, approximately 6.1% were seen once. The source material was naive T cells sorted from blood. All receptors derive from a man younger than 30 in good health. Each CDR3 is given with its conserved first and last residue. D genes are given only for firm matches. Clone size is given for some rows only: seen once, a few or many times, or a class if the clone is expanded.

V	J	size	D	DNA	CDR3
TRBV4-1	TRBJ2-1	many	TRBD2	TGCGCCAGCAGCCAAGAAGGGGGACTAGCGGGAGGGTACAATGAGCAGTTCTTC	CASSQEGGLAGGYNEQFF
TRBV5-1	TRBJ2-1	few	TRBD2	TGCGCCCCCCGCGGGCTCCTCCTAAAAGCGGGAGGTCACCCATGCTATCAGTTCTTC	CAPRGLLLKAGGHPCYQFF
TRBV5-1	TRBJ1-4	.	.	TGCGCCAGCCGAACAAGGGGAGCTAATGAAAAACTGTTTTTT	CASRTRGANEKLFF
TRBV24-1	TRBJ2-1	many	TRBD2	TGTGCCACCAGCTCTCTGAGCGGGAGGGGGAATGAGCAGTTCTTC	CATSSLSGRGNEQFF
TRBV20-1	TRBJ2-7	many	.	TGCAGTGCTAGTGGGGTTGGCGAGCAGTACTTC	CSASGVGEQYF
TRBV20-1	TRBJ2-1	.	TRBD1	TGCAGTGCTAGAGATCGGGGACAGGGCTACAATGAGCAGTTCTTC	CSARDRGQGYNEQFF
TRBV30	TRBJ2-1	few	TRBD2	TGTGCCTGGAAGGGACTAGCGGGAGCCTCCAATGAGCAGTTCTTC	CAWKGLAGASNEQFF
TRBV10-3	TRBJ2-7	many	.	TGTGCCATCAGTGAGTCCGGGATTTTGAGCTCCTACGAGCAGTACTTC	CAISESGILSSYEQYF
TRBV11-2	TRBJ2-7	.	TRBD2	TGTGCCAGCAGCTTATTACAGACTAGCGCCTACGAGCAGTACTTC	CASSLLQTSAYEQYF
TRBV20-1	TRBJ1-2	many	.	TGCAGTGCTAGAGGGGCCCGGGGAGTCGGTGGCTACACCTTC	CSARGARGVGGYTF
TRBV5-6	TRBJ2-2	many	.	TGTGCCAGCAGCCCGGTGGGGGGCGCTTCGATCGGGGAGCTGTTTTTT	CASSPVGGASIGELFF
TRBV27	TRBJ1-5	many	.	TGTGCCAGCAGTTGGCAGGGGAATCAGCCCCAGCATTTT	CASSWQGNQPQHF
TRBV12-3/TRBV12-4	TRBJ1-2	many	.	TGTGCCAGCAGTTTAAGACCCCGCGGCTACACCTTC	CASSLRPRGYTF
TRBV4-3	TRBJ2-7	many	TRBD2	TGCGCCAGCAGGTCACCTAGCGGCTGGAGGAGTTACGAGCAGTACTTC	CASRSPSGWRSYEQYF
TRBV11-2	TRBJ2-7	.	TRBD1	TGTGCCAGCAGCTCAGCAAGACAGGGTCCTCTCTCCTACGAGCAGTACTTC	CASSSARQGPLSYEQYF
TRBV28	TRBJ2-1	many	.	TGTGCCAGCAGCCGCCGCGGAGCGGACTACAATGAGCAGTTCTTC	CASSRRGADYNEQFF
TRBV30	TRBJ2-3	few	TRBD2	TGTGCCTGGGGTTCTAGCGGACAGTATTTT	CAWGSSGQYF
TRBV20-1	TRBJ1-4	many	.	TGCAGTGCCGGCGGCGGGAATAATGAAAAACTGTTTTTT	CSAGGGNNEKLFF
TRBV7-9	TRBJ2-1	.	.	TGTGCCACCAAGACGGGCGGGTTGAATGAGCAGTTCTTC	CATKTGGLNEQFF
TRBV4-2	TRBJ1-1	few	.	TGTGCCAGCAGTACCAAAGACACTGAAGCTTTCTTT	CASSTKDTEAFF
TRBV20-1	TRBJ2-1	many	TRBD2	TGCAGTGCTAGAGATGGGACTAGCGAATACAATGAGCAGTTCTTC	CSARDGTSEYNEQFF
TRBV5-1	TRBJ1-2	many	TRBD1	TGCGCCAGCAGCTTGGCGACAGGGGTAGATGGCTACACCTTC	CASSLATGVDGYTF
TRBV18	TRBJ1-1	few	.	TGTGCCAGCTCACCAAAGGGTGGTGAAGCTTTCTTT	CASSPKGGEAFF
TRBV20-1	TRBJ2-1	many	TRBD1	TGCAGTGCTACAGGGGCGACAGGGGGGTTGGATGAGCAGTTCTTC	CSATGATGGLDEQFF
TRBV4-3	TRBJ2-3	few	TRBD2	TGCGCCAGCAGCCAAACAGCGGGAGGAGGCAATACGCAGTATTTT	CASSQTAGGGNTQYF
TRBV9	TRBJ2-2	.	.	TGTGCCAGCAGCGTATTAGCCACCGGGGAGCTGTTTTTT	CASSVLATGELFF
TRBV7-3	TRBJ2-3	few	TRBD2	TGTGCCAGCAGCTTCCTCCCTAGCGGGGGACGCACAGATACGCAGTATTTT	CASSFLPSGGRTDTQYF
TRBV7-2	TRBJ2-7	few	TRBD2	TGTGCCAGCAGCCGAACTGGACTAGCGGGACCCGAGCAGTACTTC	CASSRTGLAGPEQYF
TRBV10-3	TRBJ2-5	few	TRBD2	TGTGCCATCAGTGACCAGGCTAGCGGGAGAGGGGAGACCCAGTACTTC	CAISDQASGRGETQYF
TRBV20-1	TRBJ2-2	many	TRBD1	TGCAGTGCTATTACGACAGGGGGCAGCGGGGAGCTGTTTTTT	CSAITTGGSGELFF
TRBV6-2/TRBV6-3	TRBJ2-4	many	.	TGTGCCAGCACCCCAGGGACGATCCTAGCCAAAAACATTCAGTACTTC	CASTPGTILAKNIQYF
TRBV15	TRBJ1-1	many	TRBD1	TGTGCCACCAGCAGGGCACAGGGGGCGCAAAGAATCACTGAAGCTTTCTTT	CATSRAQGAQRITEAFF
TRBV6-2/TRBV6-3	TRBJ2-3	.	TRBD2	TGTGCCAGCAGTCAACCGGGACTAGTAACAGATACGCAGTATTTT	CASSQPGLVTDTQYF
TRBV27	TRBJ2-7	many	.	TGTGCCAGCGGCCCCGACAGGACCTTCTCCTACGAGCAGTACTTC	CASGPDRTFSYEQYF
TRBV5-5	TRBJ1-4	.	.	TGTGCCAGCAGCTCCGGGAGGGGCGCAGATGAAAAACTGTTTTTT	CASSSGRGADEKLFF
TRBV4-3	TRBJ2-5	many	.	TGCGCCAGCAGCCAAGAAGTGGGCAGTACGTCGCAGGAGACCCAGTACTTC	CASSQEVGSTSQETQYF
TRBV5-8	TRBJ2-1	many	TRBD2	TGTGCCAGCAGCTATCCGAGACTAGCGAATGAGCAGTTCTTC	CASSYPRLANEQFF
TRBV20-1	TRBJ2-1	many	TRBD2	TGCAGTGCTAGCAAGATGGGGACTAGCGGCCCCAATGAGCAGTTCTTC	CSASKMGTSGPNEQFF
TRBV6-5	TRBJ1-1	many	.	TGTGCCAGCAGTTACTCACTGAACGGACCGAACACTGAAGCTTTCTTT	CASSYSLNGPNTEAFF
TRBV12-3/TRBV12-4	TRBJ1-1	many	.	TGTGCCAGCAGTTTAGGGGGGGGAAGAGTGAACACTGAAGCTTTCTTT	CASSLGGGRVNTEAFF
TRBV12-3/TRBV12-4	TRBJ2-5	few	.	TGTGCCAGCAGTTTATGGGACGTAGAGACCCAGTACTTC	CASSLWDVETQYF
TRBV5-5	TRBJ2-7	many	TRBD1	TGTGCCAGCCGAGTGCCGGGACAGTCCTACGAGCAGTACTTC	CASRVPGQSYEQYF
TRBV14	TRBJ2-1	many	.	TGTGCCAGCAGCCAAGCCGTCGATGAGCAGTTCTTC	CASSQAVDEQFF
TRBV21-1	TRBJ1-2	many	.	TGTGCCAGCAGCAAAGGAAGGGAGGGTAGCTATGGCTACACCTTC	CASSKGREGSYGYTF
TRBV6-1	TRBJ1-6	many	.	TGTGCCAGCAGAGCCACGTGGCAGGGAGGTTCACCCCTCCACTTT	CASRATWQGGSPLHF
TRBV18	TRBJ1-1	few	.	TGTGCCAGCTCACCACCGTTGAGCACTGAAGCTTTCTTT	CASSPPLSTEAFF
TRBV12-3/TRBV12-4	TRBJ1-6	few	TRBD1	TGTGCCAGCAGTCCGAGACAGGGCTCCTATAATTCACCCCTCCACTTT	CASSPRQGSYNSPLHF
TRBV7-8	TRBJ1-1	few	.	TGTGCCAGCACCATTTTTCGGAGGACAGTTCCTCATGGGGACACTGAAGCTTTCTTT	CASTIFRRTVPHGDTEAFF
TRBV5-1	TRBJ2-1	many	TRBD1	TGCGCCAGCAGCCGAGGGCACGGGACAGGGATGGGCAATGAGCAGTTCTTC	CASSRGHGTGMGNEQFF
TRBV5-1	TRBJ2-5	few	.	TGCGCCAGCAGACTTACAGAAGAGACCCAGTACTTC	CASRLTEETQYF
TRBV7-2	TRBJ2-1	.	TRBD2	TGTGCCAGCAGCTACGCTCCGGGACTAGCGGTTCAGGGTGAGCAGTTCTTC	CASSYAPGLAVQGEQFF
TRBV5-5	TRBJ1-1	few	TRBD1	TGTGCCAGCAGCTTGCCAGGGGGAGGTGAAGCTTTCTTT	CASSLPGGGEAFF
TRBV19	TRBJ1-1	.	.	TGTGCCAGTGGGGCGGGGAGTAGTGAAGCTTTCTTT	CASGAGSSEAFF
TRBV7-9	TRBJ1-4	few	.	TGTTCCAGCAGCTTATTGAGTAGGGCTAATGAAAAACTGTTTTTT	CSSSLLSRANEKLFF
TRBV11-2	TRBJ2-1	many	TRBD2	TGTGCCAGCAGCCTAAGACTAGCGGGGAATAATGAGCAGTTCTTC	CASSLRLAGNNEQFF
TRBV10-3	TRBJ2-6	few	.	TGTGCCATCAGTGAGTCCTGGGGCGTAGGGGCCAACGTCCTGACTTTC	CAISESWGVGANVLTF